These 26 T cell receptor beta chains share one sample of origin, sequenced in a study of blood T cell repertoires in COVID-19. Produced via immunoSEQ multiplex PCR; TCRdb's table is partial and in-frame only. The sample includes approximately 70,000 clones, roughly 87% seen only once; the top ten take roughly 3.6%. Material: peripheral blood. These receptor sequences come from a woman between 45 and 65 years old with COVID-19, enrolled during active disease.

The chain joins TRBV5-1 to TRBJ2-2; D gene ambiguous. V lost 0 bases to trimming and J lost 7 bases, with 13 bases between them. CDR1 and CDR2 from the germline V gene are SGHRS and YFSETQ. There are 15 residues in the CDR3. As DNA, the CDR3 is TGCGCCAGCAGCTTGGCTCAGGTTAATTACGGGGAGCTGTTTTTT. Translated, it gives CASSLAQVNYGELFF. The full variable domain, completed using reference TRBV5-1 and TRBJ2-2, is KAGVTQTPRYLIKTRGQQVTLSCSPISGHRSVSWYQQTPGQGLQFLFEYFSETQRNKGNFPGRFSGRQFSNSRSEMNVSTLELGDSALYLCASSLAQVNYGELFFGEGSRLTVL.

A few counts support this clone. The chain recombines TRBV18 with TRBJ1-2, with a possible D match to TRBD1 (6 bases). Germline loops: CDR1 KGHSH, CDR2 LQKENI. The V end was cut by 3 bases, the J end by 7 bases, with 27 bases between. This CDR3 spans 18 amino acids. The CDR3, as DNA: TGTGCCAGCTCACCGTTTCCCGGGGCACAGGGAAATCGGAGTGGCTACACCTTC. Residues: CASSPFPGAQGNRSGYTF.

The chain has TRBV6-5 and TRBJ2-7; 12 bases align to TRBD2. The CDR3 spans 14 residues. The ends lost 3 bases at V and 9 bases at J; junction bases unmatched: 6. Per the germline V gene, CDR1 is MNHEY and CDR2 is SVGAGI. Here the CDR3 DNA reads TGTGCCAGCAGTTATCTAGCGGGAGGGCCGGTGCAGTACTTC. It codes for CASSYLAGGPVQYF.

The CDR3 sequence is CASSRGGGGEQFF. In DNA form, the CDR3 reads TGTGCCAGCAGTCGAGGGGGGGGCGGTGAGCAGTTCTTC. The V call is TRBV6-2 or TRBV6-3, the J call TRBJ2-1, with a weak D call TRBD2 (7 bases). The CDR3 has 13 amino acids. Between the trimmed V and J ends, which lost 5 bases and 9 bases, there was a span of 14 bases. Germline assignment: CDR1 MNHEY and CDR2 SVGEGT.

DNA of the CDR3: TGTGCCAGCAGTTTGCGGGAGACAGATACGCAGTATTTT. It specifies CASSLRETDTQYF. V usage is TRBV12-3 or TRBV12-4 and J usage is TRBJ2-3; TRBD2 matches 7 bases. This CDR3 contains 13 residues. Trimming cost V 3 bases and J 3 bases; bases outside gene matches: 0.

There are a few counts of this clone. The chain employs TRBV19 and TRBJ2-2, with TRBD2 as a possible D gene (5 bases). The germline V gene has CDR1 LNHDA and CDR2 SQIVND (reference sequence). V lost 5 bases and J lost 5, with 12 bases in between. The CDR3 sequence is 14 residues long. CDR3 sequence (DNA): TGTGCCAGTAGTGGGAGAAGTGGGACCGGGGAGCTGTTTTTT. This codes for CASSGRSGTGELFF.

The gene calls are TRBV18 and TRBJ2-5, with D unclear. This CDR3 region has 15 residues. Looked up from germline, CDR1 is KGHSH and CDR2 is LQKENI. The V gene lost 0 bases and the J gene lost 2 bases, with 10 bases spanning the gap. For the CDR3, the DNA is TGTGCCAGCTCACCACCCTCGGCACTACAAGAGACCCAGTACTTC. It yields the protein CASSPPSALQETQYF.

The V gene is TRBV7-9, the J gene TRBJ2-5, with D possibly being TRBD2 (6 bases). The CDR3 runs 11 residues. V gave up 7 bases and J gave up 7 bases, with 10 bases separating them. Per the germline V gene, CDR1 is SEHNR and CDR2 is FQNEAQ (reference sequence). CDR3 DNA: TGTGCCAGCACCGCCGGGAGGACCCAGTACTTC. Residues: CASTAGRTQYF.

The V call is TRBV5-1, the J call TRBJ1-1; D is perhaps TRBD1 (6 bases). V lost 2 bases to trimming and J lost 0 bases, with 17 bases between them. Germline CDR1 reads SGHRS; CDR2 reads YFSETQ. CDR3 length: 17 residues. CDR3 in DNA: TGCGCCAGCAGCTTTGCCGGTTTGGGACACCTGAACACTGAAGCTTTCTTT. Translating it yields CASSFAGLGHLNTEAFF.

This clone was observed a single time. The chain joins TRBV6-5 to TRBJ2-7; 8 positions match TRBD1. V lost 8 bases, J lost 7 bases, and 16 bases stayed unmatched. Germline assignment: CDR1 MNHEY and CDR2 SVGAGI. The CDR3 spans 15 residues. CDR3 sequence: CASARGGQGAPEQYF. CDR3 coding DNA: TGTGCCAGCGCCAGAGGAGGGCAGGGGGCGCCGGAGCAGTACTTC.

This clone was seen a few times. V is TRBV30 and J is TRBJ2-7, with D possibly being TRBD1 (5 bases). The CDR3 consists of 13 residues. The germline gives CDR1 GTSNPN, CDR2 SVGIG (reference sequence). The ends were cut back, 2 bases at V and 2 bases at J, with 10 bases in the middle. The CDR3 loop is CAWSPGRAYEQYF. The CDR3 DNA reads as TGTGCCTGGAGTCCAGGGCGCGCCTACGAGCAGTACTTC.

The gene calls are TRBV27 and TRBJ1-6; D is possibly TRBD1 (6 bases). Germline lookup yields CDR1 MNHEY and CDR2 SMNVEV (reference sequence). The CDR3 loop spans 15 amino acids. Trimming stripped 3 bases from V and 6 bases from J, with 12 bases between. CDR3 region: CASSFRGAGNSPLHF. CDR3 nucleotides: TGTGCCAGCAGTTTCCGGGGGGCAGGTAATTCACCCCTCCACTTT.

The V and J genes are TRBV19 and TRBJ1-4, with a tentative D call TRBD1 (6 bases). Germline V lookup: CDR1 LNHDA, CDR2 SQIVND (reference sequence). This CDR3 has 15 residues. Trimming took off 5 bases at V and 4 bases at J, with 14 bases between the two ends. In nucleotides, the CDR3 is TGTGCCAGTAGTTTCCAAAGGGGGATTAATGAAAAACTGTTTTTT. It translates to CASSFQRGINEKLFF.

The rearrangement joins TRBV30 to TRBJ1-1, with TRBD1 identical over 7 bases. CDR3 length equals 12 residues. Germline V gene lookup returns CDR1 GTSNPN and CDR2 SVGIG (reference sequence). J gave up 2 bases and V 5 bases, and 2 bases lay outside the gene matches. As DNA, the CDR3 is TGTGCCTGGCGGGACAGCAACACTGAAGCTTTCTTT. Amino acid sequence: CAWRDSNTEAFF. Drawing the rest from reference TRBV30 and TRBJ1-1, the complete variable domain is SQTIHQWPATLVQPVGSPLSLECTVEGTSNPNLYWYRQAAGRGLQLLFYSVGIGQISSEVPQNLSASRPQDRQFILSSKKLLLSDSGFYLCAWRDSNTEAFFGQGTRLTVV.

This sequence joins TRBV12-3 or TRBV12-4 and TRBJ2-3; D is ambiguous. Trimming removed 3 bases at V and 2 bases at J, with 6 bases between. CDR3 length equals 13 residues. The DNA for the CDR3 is TGTGCCAGCAGTTTCCAGAACACAGATACGCAGTATTTT. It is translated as CASSFQNTDTQYF.

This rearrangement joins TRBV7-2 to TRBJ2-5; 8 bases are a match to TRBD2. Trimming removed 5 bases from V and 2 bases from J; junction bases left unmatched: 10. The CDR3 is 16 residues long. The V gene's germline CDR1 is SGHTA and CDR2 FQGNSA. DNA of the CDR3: TGTGCCAGCAGCATTTCCCCCGGGACTAGGCAAGAGACCCAGTACTTC. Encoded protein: CASSISPGTRQETQYF.

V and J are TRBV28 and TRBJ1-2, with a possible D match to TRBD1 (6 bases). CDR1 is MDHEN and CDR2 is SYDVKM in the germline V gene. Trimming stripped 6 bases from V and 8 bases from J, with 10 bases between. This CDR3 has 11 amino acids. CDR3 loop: CASSHRDGYTF. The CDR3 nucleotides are TGTGCCAGCAGCCACAGGGACGGCTACACCTTC.

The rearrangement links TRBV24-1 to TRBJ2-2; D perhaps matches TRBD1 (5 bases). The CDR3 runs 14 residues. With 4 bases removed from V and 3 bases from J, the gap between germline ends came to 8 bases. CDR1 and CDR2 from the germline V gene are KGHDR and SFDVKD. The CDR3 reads CATSEIGDTGELFF. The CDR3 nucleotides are TGTGCCACCAGTGAGATAGGGGACACCGGGGAGCTGTTTTTT.

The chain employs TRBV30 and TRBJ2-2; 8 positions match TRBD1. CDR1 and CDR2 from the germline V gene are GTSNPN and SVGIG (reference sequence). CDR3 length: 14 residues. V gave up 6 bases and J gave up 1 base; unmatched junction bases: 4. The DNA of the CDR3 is TGTGCCTGCACCGGGACAGGGAACACCGGGGAGCTGTTTTTT. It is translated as CACTGTGNTGELFF. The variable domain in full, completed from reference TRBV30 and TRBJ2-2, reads SQTIHQWPATLVQPVGSPLSLECTVEGTSNPNLYWYRQAAGRGLQLLFYSVGIGQISSEVPQNLSASRPQDRQFILSSKKLLLSDSGFYLCACTGTGNTGELFFGEGSRLTVL.

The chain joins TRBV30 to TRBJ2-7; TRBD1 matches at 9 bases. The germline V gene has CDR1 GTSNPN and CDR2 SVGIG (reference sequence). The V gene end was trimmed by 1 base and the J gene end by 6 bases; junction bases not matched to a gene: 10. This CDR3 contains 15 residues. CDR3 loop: CAWSGWDRALSEQYF. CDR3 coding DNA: TGTGCCTGGAGTGGTTGGGACAGGGCTTTGTCCGAGCAGTACTTC.

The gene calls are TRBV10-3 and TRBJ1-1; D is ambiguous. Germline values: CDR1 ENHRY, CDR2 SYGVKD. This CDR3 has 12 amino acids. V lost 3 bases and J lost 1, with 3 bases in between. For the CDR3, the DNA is TGTGCCATCAGTGACGGGAACACTGAAGCTTTCTTT. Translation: CAISDGNTEAFF.

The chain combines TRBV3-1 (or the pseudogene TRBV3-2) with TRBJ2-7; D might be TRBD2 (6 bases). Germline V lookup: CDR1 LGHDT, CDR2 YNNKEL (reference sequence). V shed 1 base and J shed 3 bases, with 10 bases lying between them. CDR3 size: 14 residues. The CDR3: CASSQVGGGYEQYF. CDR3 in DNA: TGTGCCAGCAGCCAAGTGGGGGGAGGCTACGAGCAGTACTTC.

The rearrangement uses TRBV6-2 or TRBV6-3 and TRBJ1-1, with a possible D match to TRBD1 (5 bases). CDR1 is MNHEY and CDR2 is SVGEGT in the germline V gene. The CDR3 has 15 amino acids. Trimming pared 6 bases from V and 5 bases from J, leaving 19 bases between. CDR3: CASSPPGQIATEAFF. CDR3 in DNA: TGTGCCAGCAGCCCCCCAGGGCAAATCGCGACTGAAGCTTTCTTT.

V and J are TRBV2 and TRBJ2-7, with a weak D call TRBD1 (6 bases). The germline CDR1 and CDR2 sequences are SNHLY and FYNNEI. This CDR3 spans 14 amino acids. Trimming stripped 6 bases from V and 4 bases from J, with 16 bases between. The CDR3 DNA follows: TGTGCCAGCAGGGAGACAGGCCCACAATACGAGCAGTACTTC. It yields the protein CASRETGPQYEQYF.

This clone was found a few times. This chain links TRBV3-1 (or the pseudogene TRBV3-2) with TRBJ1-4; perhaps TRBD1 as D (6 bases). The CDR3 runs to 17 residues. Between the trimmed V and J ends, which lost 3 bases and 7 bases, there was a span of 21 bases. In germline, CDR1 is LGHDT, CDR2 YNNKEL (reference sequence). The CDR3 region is CASSHATGGQGGEKLFF. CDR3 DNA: TGTGCCAGCAGCCATGCGACGGGGGGCCAGGGAGGTGAAAAACTGTTTTTT.

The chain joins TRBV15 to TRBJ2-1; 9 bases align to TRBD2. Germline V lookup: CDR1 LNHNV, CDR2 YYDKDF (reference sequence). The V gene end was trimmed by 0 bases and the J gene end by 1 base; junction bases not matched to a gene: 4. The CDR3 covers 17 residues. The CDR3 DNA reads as TGTGCCACCAGCAGAGAATCAGCGGGGGGATCCTACAATGAGCAGTTCTTC. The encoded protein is CATSRESAGGSYNEQFF.